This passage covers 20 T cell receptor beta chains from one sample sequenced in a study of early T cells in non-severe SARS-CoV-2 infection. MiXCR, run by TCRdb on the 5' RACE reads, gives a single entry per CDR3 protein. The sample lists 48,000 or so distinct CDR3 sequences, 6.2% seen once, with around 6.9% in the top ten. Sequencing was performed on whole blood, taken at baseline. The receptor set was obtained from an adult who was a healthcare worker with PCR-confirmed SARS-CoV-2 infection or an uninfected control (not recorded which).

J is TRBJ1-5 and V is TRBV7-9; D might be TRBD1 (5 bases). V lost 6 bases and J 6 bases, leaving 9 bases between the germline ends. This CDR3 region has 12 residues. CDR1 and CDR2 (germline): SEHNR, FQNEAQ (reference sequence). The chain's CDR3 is CASSQGFQPQHF. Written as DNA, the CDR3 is TGTGCCAGCAGTCAGGGTTTTCAGCCCCAGCATTTT.

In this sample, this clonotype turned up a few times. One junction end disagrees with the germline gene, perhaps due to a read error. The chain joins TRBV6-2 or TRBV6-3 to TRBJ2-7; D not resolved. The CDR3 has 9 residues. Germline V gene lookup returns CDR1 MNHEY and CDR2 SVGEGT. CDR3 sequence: CRSSYEQYF. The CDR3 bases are TGCAGGAGCTCCTACGAGCAGTACTTC.

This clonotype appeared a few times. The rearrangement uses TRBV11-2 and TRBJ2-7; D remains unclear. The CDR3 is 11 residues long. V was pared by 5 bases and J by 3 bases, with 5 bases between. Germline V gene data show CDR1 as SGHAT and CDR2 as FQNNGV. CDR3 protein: CASSLHYEQYF. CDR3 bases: TGTGCCAGCAGCCTACACTACGAGCAGTACTTC.

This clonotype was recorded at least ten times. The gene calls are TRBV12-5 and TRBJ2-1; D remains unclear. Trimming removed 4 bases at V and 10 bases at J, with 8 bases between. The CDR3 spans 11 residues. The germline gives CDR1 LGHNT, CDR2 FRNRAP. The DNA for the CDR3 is TGTGCTAGTGGTTGGTCGGAAGAGCAGTTCTTC. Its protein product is CASGWSEEQFF.

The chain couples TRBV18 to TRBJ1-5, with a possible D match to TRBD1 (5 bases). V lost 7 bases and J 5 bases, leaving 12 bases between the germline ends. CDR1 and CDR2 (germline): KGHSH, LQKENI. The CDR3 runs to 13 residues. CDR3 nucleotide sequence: TGTGCCAGCTTCAGGGCGGGGGATCAGCCCCAGCATTTT. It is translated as CASFRAGDQPQHF.

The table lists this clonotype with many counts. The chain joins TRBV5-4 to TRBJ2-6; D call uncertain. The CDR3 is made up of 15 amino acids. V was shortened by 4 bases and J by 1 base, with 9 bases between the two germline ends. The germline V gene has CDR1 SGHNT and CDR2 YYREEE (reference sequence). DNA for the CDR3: TGTGCCAGCAGCGGAGTGGGGTCTGGGGCCAACGTCCTGACTTTC. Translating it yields CASSGVGSGANVLTF.

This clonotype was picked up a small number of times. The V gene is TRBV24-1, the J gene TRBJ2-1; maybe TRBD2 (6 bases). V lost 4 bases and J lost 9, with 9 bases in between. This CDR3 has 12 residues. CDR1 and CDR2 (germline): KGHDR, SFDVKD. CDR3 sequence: CATSDPGGEQFF. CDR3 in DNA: TGTGCCACCAGTGACCCCGGGGGTGAGCAGTTCTTC.

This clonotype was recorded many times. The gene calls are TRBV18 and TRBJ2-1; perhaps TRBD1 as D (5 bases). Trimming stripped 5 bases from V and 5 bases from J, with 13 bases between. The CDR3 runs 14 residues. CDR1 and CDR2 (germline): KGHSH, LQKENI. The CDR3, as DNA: TGTGCCAGCTCATCGGAGATACAGGACAATGAGCAGTTCTTC. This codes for CASSSEIQDNEQFF. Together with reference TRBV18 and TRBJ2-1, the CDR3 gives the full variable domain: NAGVMQNPRHLVRRRGQEARLRCSPMKGHSHVYWYRQLPEEGLKFMVYLQKENIIDESGMPKERFSAEFPKEGPSILRIQQVVRGDSAAYFCASSSEIQDNEQFFGPGTRLTVL.

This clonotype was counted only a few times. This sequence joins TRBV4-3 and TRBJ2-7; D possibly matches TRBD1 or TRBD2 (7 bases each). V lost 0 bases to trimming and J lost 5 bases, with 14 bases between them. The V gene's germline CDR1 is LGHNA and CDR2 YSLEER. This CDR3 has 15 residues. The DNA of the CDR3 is TGCGCCAGCAGCCAAGATAGGGGGCGGGAGCACGAGCAGTACTTC. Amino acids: CASSQDRGREHEQYF.

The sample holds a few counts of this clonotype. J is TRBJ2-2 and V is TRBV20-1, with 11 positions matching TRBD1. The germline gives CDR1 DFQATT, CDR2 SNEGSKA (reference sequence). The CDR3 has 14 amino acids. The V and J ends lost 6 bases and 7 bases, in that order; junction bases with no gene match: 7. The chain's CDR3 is CSAPGQGVIGELFF. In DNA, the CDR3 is TGCAGTGCCCCGGGACAGGGGGTGATCGGGGAGCTGTTTTTT.

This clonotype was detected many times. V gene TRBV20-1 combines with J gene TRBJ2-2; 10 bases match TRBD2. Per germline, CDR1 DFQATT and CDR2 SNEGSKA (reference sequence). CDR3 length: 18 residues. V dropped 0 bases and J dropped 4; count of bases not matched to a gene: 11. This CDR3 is CSARDSGSGRARTGELFF. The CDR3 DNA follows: TGCAGTGCTAGAGATTCTGGGAGCGGGAGGGCCCGCACCGGGGAGCTGTTTTTT.

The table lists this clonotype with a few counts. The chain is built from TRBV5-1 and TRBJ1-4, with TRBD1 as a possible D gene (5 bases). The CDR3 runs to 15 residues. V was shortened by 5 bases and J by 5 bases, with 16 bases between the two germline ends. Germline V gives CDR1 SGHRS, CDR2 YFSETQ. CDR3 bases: TGCGCCAGCAGTATAGGGGCAACCGTAAATGAAAAACTGTTTTTT. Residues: CASSIGATVNEKLFF. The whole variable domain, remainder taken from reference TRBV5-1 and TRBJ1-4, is KAGVTQTPRYLIKTRGQQVTLSCSPISGHRSVSWYQQTPGQGLQFLFEYFSETQRNKGNFPGRFSGRQFSNSRSEMNVSTLELGDSALYLCASSIGATVNEKLFFGSGTQLSVL.

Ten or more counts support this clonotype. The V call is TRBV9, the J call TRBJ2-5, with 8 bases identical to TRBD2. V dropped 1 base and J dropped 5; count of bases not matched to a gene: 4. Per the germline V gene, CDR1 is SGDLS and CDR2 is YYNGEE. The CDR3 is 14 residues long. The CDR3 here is CASSVSTSDETQYF. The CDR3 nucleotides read TGTGCCAGCAGCGTATCGACTAGCGATGAGACCCAGTACTTC.

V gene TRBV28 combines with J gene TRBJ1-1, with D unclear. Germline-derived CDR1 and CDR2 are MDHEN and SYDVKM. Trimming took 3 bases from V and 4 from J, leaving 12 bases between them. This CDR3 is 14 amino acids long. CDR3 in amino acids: CASSLDAGGTEAFF. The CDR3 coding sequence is TGTGCCAGCAGTTTGGACGCGGGAGGCACTGAAGCTTTCTTT.

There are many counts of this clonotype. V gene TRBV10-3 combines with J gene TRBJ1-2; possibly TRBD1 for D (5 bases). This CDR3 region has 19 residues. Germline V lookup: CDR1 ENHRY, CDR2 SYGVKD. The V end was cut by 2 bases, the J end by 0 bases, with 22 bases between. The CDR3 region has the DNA TGTGCCATCAGTGAGCAGGCTTTGGGGCGGCAGAAATCTAACTATGGCTACACCTTC. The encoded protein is CAISEQALGRQKSNYGYTF.

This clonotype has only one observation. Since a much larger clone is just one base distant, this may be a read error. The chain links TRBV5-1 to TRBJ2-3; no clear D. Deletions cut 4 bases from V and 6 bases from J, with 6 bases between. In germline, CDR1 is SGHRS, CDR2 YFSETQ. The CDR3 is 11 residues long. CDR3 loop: CASSVEDTQYF. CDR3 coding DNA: TGCGCCAGCAGCGTGGAGGATACGCAGTATTTT.

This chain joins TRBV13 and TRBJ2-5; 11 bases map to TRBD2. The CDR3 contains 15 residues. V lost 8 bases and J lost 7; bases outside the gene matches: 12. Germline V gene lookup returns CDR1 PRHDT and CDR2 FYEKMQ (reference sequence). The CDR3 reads CASGGRNSGRGTQYF. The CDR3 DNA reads TGTGCCAGCGGAGGCAGAAATAGCGGGAGGGGGACCCAGTACTTC.

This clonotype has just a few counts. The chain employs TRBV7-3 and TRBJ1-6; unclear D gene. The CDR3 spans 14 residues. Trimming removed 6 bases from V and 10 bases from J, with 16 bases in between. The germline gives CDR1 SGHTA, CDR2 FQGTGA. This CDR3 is CASRGEGVYSPLHF. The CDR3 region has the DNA TGTGCCAGCAGGGGCGAGGGAGTCTACTCACCCCTCCACTTT.

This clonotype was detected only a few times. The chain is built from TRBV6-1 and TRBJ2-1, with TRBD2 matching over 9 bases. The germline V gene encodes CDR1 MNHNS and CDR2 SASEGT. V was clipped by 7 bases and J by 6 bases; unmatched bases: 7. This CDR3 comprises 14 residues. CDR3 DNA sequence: TGTGCCAGCAATGCGGGACTAGCTAGCAATGAGCAGTTCTTC. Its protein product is CASNAGLASNEQFF.

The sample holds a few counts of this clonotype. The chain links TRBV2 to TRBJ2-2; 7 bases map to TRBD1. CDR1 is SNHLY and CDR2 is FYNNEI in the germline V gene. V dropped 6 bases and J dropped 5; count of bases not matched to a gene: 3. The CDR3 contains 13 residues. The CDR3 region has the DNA TGTGCCAGCAGGACAGGGTATACCGGGGAGCTGTTTTTT. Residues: CASRTGYTGELFF.